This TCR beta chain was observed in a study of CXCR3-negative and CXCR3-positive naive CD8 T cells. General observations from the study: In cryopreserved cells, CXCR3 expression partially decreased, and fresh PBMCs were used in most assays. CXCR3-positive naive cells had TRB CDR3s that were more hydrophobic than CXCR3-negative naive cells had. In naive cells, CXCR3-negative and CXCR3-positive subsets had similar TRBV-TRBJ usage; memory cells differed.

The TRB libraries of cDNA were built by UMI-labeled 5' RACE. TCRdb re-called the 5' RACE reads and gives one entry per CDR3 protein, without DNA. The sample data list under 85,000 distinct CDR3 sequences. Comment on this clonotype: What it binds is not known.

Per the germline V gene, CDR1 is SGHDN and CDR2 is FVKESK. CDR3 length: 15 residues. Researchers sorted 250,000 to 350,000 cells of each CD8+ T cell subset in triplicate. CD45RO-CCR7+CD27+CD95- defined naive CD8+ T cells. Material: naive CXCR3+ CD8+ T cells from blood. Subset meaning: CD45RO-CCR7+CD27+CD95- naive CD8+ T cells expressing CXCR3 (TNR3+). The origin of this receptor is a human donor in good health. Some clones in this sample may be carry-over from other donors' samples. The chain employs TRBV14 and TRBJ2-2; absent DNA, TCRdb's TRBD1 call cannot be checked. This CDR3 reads CASSHTTGTDGELFF. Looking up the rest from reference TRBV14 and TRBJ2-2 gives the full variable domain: EAGVTQFPSHSVIEKGQTVTLRCDPISGHDNLYWYRRVMGKEIKFLLHFVKESKQDESGMPNNRFLAERTGGTYSTLKVQPAELEDSGVYFCASSHTTGTDGELFFGEGSRLTVL.